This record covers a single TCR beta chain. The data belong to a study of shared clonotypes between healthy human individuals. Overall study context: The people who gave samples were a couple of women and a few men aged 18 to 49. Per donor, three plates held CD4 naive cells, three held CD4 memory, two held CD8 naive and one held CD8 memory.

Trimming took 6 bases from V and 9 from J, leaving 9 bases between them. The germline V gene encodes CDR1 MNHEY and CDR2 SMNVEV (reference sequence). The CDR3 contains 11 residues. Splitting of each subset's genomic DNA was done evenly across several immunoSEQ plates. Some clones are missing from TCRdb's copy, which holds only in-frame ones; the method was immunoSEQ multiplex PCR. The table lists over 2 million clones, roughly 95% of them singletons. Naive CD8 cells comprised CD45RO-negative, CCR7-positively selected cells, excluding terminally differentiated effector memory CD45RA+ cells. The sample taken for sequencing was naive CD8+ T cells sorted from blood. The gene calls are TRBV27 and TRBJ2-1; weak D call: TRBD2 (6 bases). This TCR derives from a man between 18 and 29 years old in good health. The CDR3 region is CASSGSSEQFF. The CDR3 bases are TGTGCCAGCAGCGGGAGTTCTGAGCAGTTCTTC.